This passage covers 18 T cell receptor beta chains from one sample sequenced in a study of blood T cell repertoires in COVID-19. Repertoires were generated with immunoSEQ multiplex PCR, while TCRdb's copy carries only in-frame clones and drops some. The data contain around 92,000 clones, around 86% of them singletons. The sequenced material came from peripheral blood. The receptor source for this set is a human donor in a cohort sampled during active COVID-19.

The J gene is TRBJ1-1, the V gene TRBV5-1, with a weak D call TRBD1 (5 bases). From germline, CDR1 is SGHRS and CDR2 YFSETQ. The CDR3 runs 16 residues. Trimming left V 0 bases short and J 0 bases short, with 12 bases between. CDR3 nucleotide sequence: TGCGCCAGCAGCTTGGAAGCGACAGACATGAACACTGAAGCTTTCTTT. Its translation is CASSLEATDMNTEAFF.

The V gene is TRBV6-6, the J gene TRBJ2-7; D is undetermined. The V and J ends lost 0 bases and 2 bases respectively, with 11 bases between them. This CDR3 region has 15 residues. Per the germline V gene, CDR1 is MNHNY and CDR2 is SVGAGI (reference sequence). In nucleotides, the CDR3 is TGTGCCAGCAGTTACTCTGGCAATCAGGCCTACGAGCAGTACTTC. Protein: CASSYSGNQAYEQYF.

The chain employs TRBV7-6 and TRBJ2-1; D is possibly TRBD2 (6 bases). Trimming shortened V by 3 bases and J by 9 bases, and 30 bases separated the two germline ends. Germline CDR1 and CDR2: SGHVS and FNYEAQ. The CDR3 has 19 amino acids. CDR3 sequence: CASSFFPGGGAGVGSEQFF. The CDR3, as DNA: TGTGCCAGCAGCTTCTTCCCAGGAGGCGGGGCTGGGGTTGGTAGTGAGCAGTTCTTC.

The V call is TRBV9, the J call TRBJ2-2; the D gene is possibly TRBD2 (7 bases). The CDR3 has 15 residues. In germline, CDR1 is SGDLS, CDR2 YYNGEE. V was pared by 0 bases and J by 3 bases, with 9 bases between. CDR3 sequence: CASSVVGGDTGELFF. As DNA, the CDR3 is TGTGCCAGCAGCGTAGTAGGGGGGGACACCGGGGAGCTGTTTTTT.

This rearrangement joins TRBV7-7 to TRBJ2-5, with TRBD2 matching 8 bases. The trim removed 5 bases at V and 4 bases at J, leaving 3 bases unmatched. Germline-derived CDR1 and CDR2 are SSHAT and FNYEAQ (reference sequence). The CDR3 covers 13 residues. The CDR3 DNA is TGTGCCAGCAGCCCCACTAGCGGAGAGACCCAGTACTTC. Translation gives CASSPTSGETQYF.

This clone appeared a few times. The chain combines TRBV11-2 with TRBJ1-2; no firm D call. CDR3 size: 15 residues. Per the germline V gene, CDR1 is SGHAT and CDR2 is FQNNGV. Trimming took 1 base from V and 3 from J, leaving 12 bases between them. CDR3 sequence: CASSLVTGWYYGYTF. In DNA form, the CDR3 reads TGTGCCAGCAGCTTAGTCACGGGGTGGTACTATGGCTACACCTTC.

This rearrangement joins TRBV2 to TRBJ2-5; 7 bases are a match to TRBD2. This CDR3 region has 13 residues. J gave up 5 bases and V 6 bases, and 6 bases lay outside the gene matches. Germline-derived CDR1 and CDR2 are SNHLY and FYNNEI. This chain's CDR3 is CASRSRGEETQYF. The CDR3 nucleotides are TGTGCCAGCAGGTCCCGGGGGGAGGAGACCCAGTACTTC.

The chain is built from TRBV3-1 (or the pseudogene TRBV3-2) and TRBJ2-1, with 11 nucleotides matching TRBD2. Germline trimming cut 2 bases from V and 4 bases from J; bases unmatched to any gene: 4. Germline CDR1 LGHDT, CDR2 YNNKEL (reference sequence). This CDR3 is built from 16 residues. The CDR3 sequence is CASSQTRLAGYNEQFF. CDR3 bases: TGTGCCAGCAGCCAAACCCGACTAGCGGGGTACAATGAGCAGTTCTTC.

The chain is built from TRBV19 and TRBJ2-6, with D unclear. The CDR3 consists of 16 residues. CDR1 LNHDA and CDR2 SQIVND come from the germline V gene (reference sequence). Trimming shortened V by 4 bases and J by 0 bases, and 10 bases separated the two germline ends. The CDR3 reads CASSRRQVSGANVLTF. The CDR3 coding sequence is TGTGCCAGTAGTAGACGACAAGTCTCTGGGGCCAACGTCCTGACTTTC.

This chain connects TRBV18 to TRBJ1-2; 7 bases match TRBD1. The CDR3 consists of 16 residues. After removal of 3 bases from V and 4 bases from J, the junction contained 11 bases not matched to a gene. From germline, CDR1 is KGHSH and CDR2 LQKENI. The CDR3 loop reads CASSPTHRGPSYGYTF. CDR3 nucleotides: TGTGCCAGCTCACCTACTCACAGGGGCCCGAGCTATGGCTACACCTTC.

This CDR3 reads CASSDPTGVPGRETQYF. The DNA for the CDR3 is TGCGCCAGCAGTGACCCAACAGGGGTGCCGGGGAGGGAGACCCAGTACTTC. The rearrangement joins TRBV10-1 to TRBJ2-5, with D possibly matching TRBD1 (7 bases). Germline assignment: CDR1 WNHNN and CDR2 SYGVQD (reference sequence). V lost 3 bases to trimming and J lost 5 bases, with 22 bases between them. CDR3 length: 17 amino acids.

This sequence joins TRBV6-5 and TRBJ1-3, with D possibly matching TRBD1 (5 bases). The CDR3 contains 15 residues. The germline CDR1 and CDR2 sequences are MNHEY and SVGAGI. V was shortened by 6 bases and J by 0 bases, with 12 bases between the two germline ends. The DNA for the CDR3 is TGTGCCAGCAGCCAACGGGGGTACTCTGGAAACACCATATATTTT. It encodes CASSQRGYSGNTIYF.

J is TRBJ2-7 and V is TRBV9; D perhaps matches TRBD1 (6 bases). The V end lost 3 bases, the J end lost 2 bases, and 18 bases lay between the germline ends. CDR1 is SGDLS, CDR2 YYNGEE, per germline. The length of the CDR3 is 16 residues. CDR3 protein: CASSAFGAQGTYEQYF. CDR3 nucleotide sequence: TGTGCCAGCAGCGCCTTTGGGGCACAGGGAACCTACGAGCAGTACTTC.

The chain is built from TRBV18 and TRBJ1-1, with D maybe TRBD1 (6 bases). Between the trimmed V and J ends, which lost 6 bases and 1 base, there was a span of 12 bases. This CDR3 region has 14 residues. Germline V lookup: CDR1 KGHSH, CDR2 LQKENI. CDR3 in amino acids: CASSTSGQNTEAFF. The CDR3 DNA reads TGTGCCAGCTCCACCTCGGGACAGAACACTGAAGCTTTCTTT.

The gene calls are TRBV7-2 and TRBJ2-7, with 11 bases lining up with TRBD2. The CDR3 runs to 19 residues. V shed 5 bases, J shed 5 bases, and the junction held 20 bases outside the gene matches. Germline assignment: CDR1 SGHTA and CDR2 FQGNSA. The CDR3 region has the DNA TGTGCCAGCAGCCCCCGAGGGCTAGCGGGGGGCCCCCGGGGAAACGAGCAGTACTTC. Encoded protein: CASSPRGLAGGPRGNEQYF.

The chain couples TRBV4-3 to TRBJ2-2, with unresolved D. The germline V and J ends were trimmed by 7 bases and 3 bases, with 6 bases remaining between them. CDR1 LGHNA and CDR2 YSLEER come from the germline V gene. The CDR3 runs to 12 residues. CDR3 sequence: CASNGDTGELFF. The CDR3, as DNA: TGCGCCAGCAACGGTGACACCGGGGAGCTGTTTTTT.

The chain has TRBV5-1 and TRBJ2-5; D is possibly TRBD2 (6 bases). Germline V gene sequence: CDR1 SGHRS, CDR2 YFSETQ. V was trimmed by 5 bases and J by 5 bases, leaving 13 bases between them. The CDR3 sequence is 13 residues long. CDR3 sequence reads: CASSRDWGETQYF. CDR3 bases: TGCGCCAGCAGTCGGGACTGGGGGGAGACCCAGTACTTC. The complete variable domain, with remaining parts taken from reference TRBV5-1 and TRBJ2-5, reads KAGVTQTPRYLIKTRGQQVTLSCSPISGHRSVSWYQQTPGQGLQFLFEYFSETQRNKGNFPGRFSGRQFSNSRSEMNVSTLELGDSALYLCASSRDWGETQYFGPGTRLLVL.

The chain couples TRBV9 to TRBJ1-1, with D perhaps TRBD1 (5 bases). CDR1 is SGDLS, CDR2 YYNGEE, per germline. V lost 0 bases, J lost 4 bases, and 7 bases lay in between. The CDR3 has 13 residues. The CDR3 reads CASSVGGATEAFF. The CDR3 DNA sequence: TGTGCCAGCAGCGTAGGCGGGGCCACTGAAGCTTTCTTT.